These 27 T cell receptor beta chains originate from one sample sequenced in a study of blood T cells in healthy people across ages. Together with a sample-barcoded 5' primer, a J-beta primer mix was included in a second PCR lasting about 6 to 12 cycles. TCRdb called the 5' RACE reads again in MiXCR, with one record for every CDR3 protein. Found here are some 1,800,000 distinct CDR3 sequences, about 39% of them singletons; the top ten hold under 30%. Sequencing used blood. These receptors came from a human donor in good health.

The rearrangement links TRBV20-1 to TRBJ2-7, with no clear D. V dropped 3 bases and J dropped 3 bases, with 12 bases sitting between them. The CDR3 contains 13 residues. CDR1 and CDR2 (germline): DFQATT, SNEGSKA (reference sequence). CDR3 DNA: TGCAGTGCTAGCCCTCAGGCAGTCTACGAGCAGTACTTC. This sequence encodes CSASPQAVYEQYF.

CDR3 sequence (DNA): TGTGCCACCAGCCCATCACAAGGAAACACCATATATTTT. This translates into CATSPSQGNTIYF. V and J are TRBV15 and TRBJ1-3; D not resolved. Germline CDR1 LNHNV, CDR2 YYDKDF (reference sequence). The CDR3 is made up of 13 amino acids. Trimming took 5 bases from V and 4 from J, leaving 9 bases between them.

This clonotype has only a few counts. The chain combines TRBV30 with TRBJ1-2; TRBD1 matches at 10 bases. CDR3 length: 11 amino acids. Germline V CDR1 and CDR2: GTSNPN, SVGIG (reference sequence). Losses at the gene ends were 5 bases for V and 7 bases for J; bases not matched to a gene: 1. CDR3 sequence reads: CAWDRGLGYTF. DNA for the CDR3: TGTGCCTGGGACAGGGGGCTTGGCTACACCTTC.

The V gene is TRBV6-2 or TRBV6-3, the J gene TRBJ2-7; TRBD1 is a possible D gene (6 bases). Trimming shortened V by 8 bases and J by 3 bases, and 11 bases separated the two germline ends. The CDR3 is 12 amino acids. Per the germline V gene, CDR1 is MNHEY and CDR2 is SVGEGT. This CDR3 reads CASGQFIYEQYF. The DNA of the CDR3 is TGTGCCAGCGGACAGTTCATCTACGAGCAGTACTTC.

V gene TRBV3-1 combines with J gene TRBJ2-3; D may match TRBD1 or TRBD2 (5 bases each). Looked up from germline, CDR1 is LGHDT and CDR2 is YNNKEL (reference sequence). This CDR3 spans 14 amino acids. Between the trimmed V and J ends, which lost 2 bases and 4 bases, there was a span of 10 bases. For the CDR3, the DNA is TGTGCCAGCAGCCAACTGGGACGATCAGATACGCAGTATTTT. Translating it yields CASSQLGRSDTQYF.

This clonotype was observed a few times. J is TRBJ1-2 and V is TRBV12-3 or TRBV12-4; no clear D. The V end lost 3 bases, the J end lost 8 bases, and 13 bases lay between the germline ends. The CDR3 totals 13 residues. The CDR3 DNA sequence: TGTGCCAGCAGTTTCCCGGGAACCGACGGCTACACCTTC. It specifies CASSFPGTDGYTF.

V is TRBV7-2 and J is TRBJ1-1; D remains ambiguous. Germline loops: CDR1 SGHTA, CDR2 FQGNSA. With 1 base removed from V and 7 bases from J, the gap between germline ends came to 10 bases. The length of the CDR3 is 13 residues. Here the CDR3 DNA reads TGTGCCAGCAGCTTAGGGCGGTTTAATGAAGCTTTCTTT. It is translated as CASSLGRFNEAFF. Full variable domain (outside the CDR3, taken from reference TRBV7-2 and TRBJ1-1): GAGVSQSPSNKVTEKGKDVELRCDPISGHTALYWYRQSLGQGLEFLIYFQGNSAPDKSGLPSDRFSAERTGGSVSTLTIQRTQQEDSAVYLCASSLGRFNEAFFGQGTRLTVV.

This clonotype was found a few times. The chain uses TRBV20-1 and TRBJ2-5; D remains unclear. V gave up 4 bases and J gave up 3 bases, with 9 bases separating them. Germline lookup yields CDR1 DFQATT and CDR2 SNEGSKA (reference sequence). The CDR3 is made up of 12 amino acids. CDR3 bases: TGCAGTGCTACGTTCAGCGAAGAGACCCAGTACTTC. Protein sequence: CSATFSEETQYF.

This clonotype was picked up a small number of times. The chain joins TRBV4-2 to TRBJ2-4; D may match TRBD1 or TRBD2 (5 bases each). Trimming cost V 1 base and J 13 bases, with 17 bases left between them. CDR3 length: 14 amino acids. Looked up from germline, CDR1 is LGHNA and CDR2 is YNFKEQ. This CDR3 reads CASSQAPGTVEQYF. In nucleotides, the CDR3 is TGTGCCAGCAGCCAAGCCCCGGGGACGGTTGAGCAGTACTTC.

The chain's CDR3 is CSGLSGGGGYTF. Written as DNA, the CDR3 is TGCAGTGGGCTTTCAGGGGGTGGCGGCTACACCTTC. The rearrangement uses TRBV20-1 and TRBJ1-2; 7 nucleotides match TRBD1. The V gene end was trimmed by 7 bases and the J gene end by 8 bases; junction bases not matched to a gene: 10. There are 12 residues in the CDR3. Germline values: CDR1 DFQATT, CDR2 SNEGSKA (reference sequence).

This clonotype occurred a few times. Because the CDR3's place on the DNA is in doubt, the DNA is left out and the CDR3 is given as listed by TCRdb. This chain uses TRBV28 with TRBJ2-1. From its first to its last residue, the CDR3 has 17 amino acids. CDR1 is MDHEN and CDR2 is SYDVKM in the germline V gene. The CDR3 sequence is CASSTSDGYSSYNEQFF.

The V gene is TRBV24-1, the J gene TRBJ1-2; D gene ambiguous. Germline assignment: CDR1 KGHDR and CDR2 SFDVKD. This CDR3 is 12 amino acids long. With 9 bases removed from V and 8 bases from J, the gap between germline ends came to 15 bases. Written as DNA, the CDR3 is TGTGCCACCTCCGAGGGAACGGGGGGCTACACCTTC. It encodes CATSEGTGGYTF.

This clonotype was seen at least ten times. This chain joins TRBV6-5 and TRBJ2-6; D not certain. Germline V gene data show CDR1 as MNHEY and CDR2 as SVGAGI. V lost 2 bases and J 3 bases, leaving 14 bases between the germline ends. The CDR3 consists of 17 residues. As DNA, the CDR3 is TGTGCCAGCAGTTACACCCGCATGGTATATGGGGCCAACGTCCTGACTTTC. It is translated as CASSYTRMVYGANVLTF.

V gene TRBV7-2 combines with J gene TRBJ2-3; 8 nucleotides agree with TRBD2. Trimming took 5 bases from V and 4 from J; bases not matched to a gene: 5. Germline V CDR1 and CDR2: SGHTA, FQGNSA. The CDR3 runs to 14 residues. CDR3 amino acids: CASSPGLDADTQYF. CDR3 nucleotide sequence: TGTGCCAGCAGCCCGGGACTAGACGCAGATACGCAGTATTTT. The variable domain in full, with the rest retrieved from reference TRBV7-2 and TRBJ2-3, is GAGVSQSPSNKVTEKGKDVELRCDPISGHTALYWYRQSLGQGLEFLIYFQGNSAPDKSGLPSDRFSAERTGGSVSTLTIQRTQQEDSAVYLCASSPGLDADTQYFGPGTRLTVL.

This clonotype appeared a few times. V usage is TRBV6-1 and J usage is TRBJ1-3, with a possible D match to TRBD1 (5 bases). The CDR3 contains 19 residues. V gave up 8 bases and J gave up 4 bases, with 30 bases separating them. The germline CDR1 and CDR2 sequences are MNHNS and SASEGT. The CDR3 sequence: CASLKTLISAGINGNTIYF. CDR3 DNA sequence: TGTGCCAGCCTCAAAACCCTAATTTCAGCAGGGATAAACGGAAACACCATATATTTT.

This clonotype was detected a few times. The rearrangement uses TRBV11-1 and TRBJ1-2; D perhaps matches TRBD1 (6 bases). Between the trimmed V and J ends, which lost 5 bases and 0 bases, there was a span of 16 bases. The germline gives CDR1 SGHAT, CDR2 FQDESV (reference sequence). The CDR3 is made up of 16 amino acids. The CDR3 nucleotides read TGTGCCAGCAGCGTGCCGGGACACGTAGCTAACTATGGCTACACCTTC. It is translated as CASSVPGHVANYGYTF.

This chain joins TRBV7-2 and TRBJ1-2; D is unresolved. Germline loops: CDR1 SGHTA, CDR2 FQGNSA. This CDR3 is 13 amino acids long. V lost 3 bases and J 4 bases, leaving 9 bases between the germline ends. The CDR3, as DNA: TGTGCCAGCAGCTTTCAGAGCGGCTATGGCTACACCTTC. Encoded protein: CASSFQSGYGYTF.

The table lists this clonotype with a few counts. The chain couples TRBV5-1 to TRBJ2-1, with 7 positions matching TRBD2. Germline CDR1 reads SGHRS; CDR2 reads YFSETQ. Germline trimming cut 3 bases from V and 6 bases from J; bases unmatched to any gene: 9. This CDR3 has 15 residues. The CDR3 bases are TGCGCCAGCAGCTCAAGCGGGGACCCTTCCAATGAGCAGTTCTTC. Translation gives CASSSSGDPSNEQFF.

Comment on this clonotype: One junction end disagrees with the germline gene, perhaps due to a read error. The chain has TRBV7-6 and TRBJ2-7; D could derive from TRBD1 or TRBD2 (5 bases each). There are 15 residues in the CDR3. The germline V gene has CDR1 SGHVS and CDR2 FNYEAQ. The CDR3 spells CASNLGSGGSYEQYF. The CDR3 DNA reads TGTGCCAGCAACTTAGGTAGTGGGGGATCCTACGAGCAGTACTTC.

This clonotype was picked up a small number of times. The V gene is TRBV5-1, the J gene TRBJ1-1; unclear D gene. The germline gives CDR1 SGHRS, CDR2 YFSETQ. CDR3 length: 16 residues. Between the trimmed V and J ends, which lost 0 bases and 6 bases, there was a span of 18 bases. The CDR3 DNA is TGCGCCAGCAGCTTGGAGGCAGATTCCGGCGACGCTGAAGCTTTCTTT. Its protein product is CASSLEADSGDAEAFF. Based on the CDR3 plus reference TRBV5-1 and TRBJ1-1, the full variable domain is KAGVTQTPRYLIKTRGQQVTLSCSPISGHRSVSWYQQTPGQGLQFLFEYFSETQRNKGNFPGRFSGRQFSNSRSEMNVSTLELGDSALYLCASSLEADSGDAEAFFGQGTRLTVV.

This clonotype was observed a few times. V gene TRBV11-2 combines with J gene TRBJ2-4; a weak D match, TRBD2 (7 bases). The assigned J gene may be wrong: the sequence end matches TRBJ2-7 better. The CDR3 contains 15 residues. CDR1 and CDR2 from the germline V gene are SGHAT and FQNNGV. CDR3 region: CASSPGMGGLYEQYF. The CDR3 region has the DNA TGTGCCAGCAGCCCAGGGATGGGGGGGCTCTACGAGCAGTACTTC.

This clonotype was seen a few times. The CDR3 here is CASRASGFTDTQYF. Here the CDR3 DNA reads TGTGCCAGTAGAGCTAGCGGGTTCACAGATACGCAGTATTTT. The chain has TRBV19 and TRBJ2-3, with 8 bases aligning to TRBD2. The CDR3 totals 14 residues. CDR1 LNHDA and CDR2 SQIVND come from the germline V gene (reference sequence). Unmatched junction bases numbered 4, after V lost 6 bases and J lost 2 bases.

The sample holds a few counts of this clonotype. This chain connects TRBV18 to TRBJ1-5, with D possibly matching TRBD1 (5 bases). Trimming took off 3 bases at V and 6 bases at J, with 12 bases between the two ends. The V gene's germline CDR1 is KGHSH and CDR2 LQKENI. This CDR3 comprises 14 residues. The CDR3 DNA is TGTGCCAGCTCACCGGGGGGAGACAGTCAGCCCCAGCATTTT. As protein: CASSPGGDSQPQHF.

This clonotype occurred many times. The V call is TRBV6-2 or TRBV6-3, the J call TRBJ1-2, with a possible D match to TRBD1 (5 bases). This CDR3 is built from 14 residues. Germline V gives CDR1 MNHEY, CDR2 SVGEGT. V lost 5 bases and J 4 bases, leaving 14 bases between the germline ends. The CDR3 spells CASSPRTGRYGYTF. The CDR3 DNA sequence: TGTGCCAGCAGTCCTCGGACGGGACGCTATGGCTACACCTTC.

The chain uses TRBV5-1 and TRBJ2-1; D call uncertain. Deletions cut 2 bases from V and 0 bases from J, with 15 bases between. This CDR3 is built from 17 residues. CDR1 is SGHRS, CDR2 YFSETQ, per germline. CDR3 amino acids: CASSLSLSRSSYNEQFF. In DNA form, the CDR3 reads TGCGCCAGCAGCTTAAGTCTGAGCAGAAGCTCCTACAATGAGCAGTTCTTC.

In DNA form, the CDR3 reads TGCAGCGTTGATCGGGGGAATGGCTACACCTTC. Translating it yields CSVDRGNGYTF. V and J are TRBV29-1 and TRBJ1-2; tentatively, D is TRBD1 (5 bases). Germline V gives CDR1 SQVTM, CDR2 ANQGSEA. Trimming took off 3 bases at V and 6 bases at J, with 8 bases between the two ends. The CDR3 is 11 residues long.

This rearrangement joins TRBV6-1 to TRBJ2-1; 13 nucleotides align to TRBD2. After removal of 5 bases from V and 4 bases from J, the junction contained 8 bases not matched to a gene. Germline V gene data show CDR1 as MNHNS and CDR2 as SASEGT. This CDR3 has 17 amino acids. This CDR3 reads CASSPTSGGSPYNEQFF. CDR3 DNA: TGTGCCAGCAGTCCGACTAGCGGGGGGTCTCCGTACAATGAGCAGTTCTTC.